This T cell receptor (beta chain) was observed in a study of shared clonotypes between healthy human individuals (dated by TCRdb to the early 2020s). Regarding the study in general: The cohort included three men and two women between 18 and 49 years of age. For each donor, CD4 naive and CD4 memory were each run on three plates, CD8 naive on two plates, and CD8 memory on one plate. To estimate repertoire size and how much clonotype sharing occurs between individuals, the study deeply sequenced the blood TCR repertoires of five healthy adults. To increase sequencing depth and limit assay-specific biases, TCR repertoire library preparation and sequencing were carried out by different laboratories using diverse techniques. Each donor's leukapheresis produced roughly between about 0.8 and 10 billion PBMCs.

Healthy HIV-negative adults with no recently reported acute infections or vaccinations were included as donors. Only Caucasian adults living in Nashville, Tennessee, USA were represented among the donors. CD8 memory samples were composed of magnetically selected CD45RO+ cells combined with CCR7-negative CD45RA+ effector memory (TemRA) cells. Blood was obtained by leukapheresis, after which PBMCs were separated by Ficoll-Histopaque density gradient centrifugation and cryopreserved in liquid nitrogen vapor phase. Purity and quantity of every magnetically sorted T cell population were checked by analytical flow cytometry. From each sorted fraction, genomic DNA was isolated and quantified by UV absorbance on a Nanodrop 2000c. General findings and caveats noted by the study authors: Sampling was restricted to blood, and TCR repertoires in tissues likely differ from the TCR repertoires found in blood. When a handful of donors were compared, the shared fraction of clonotypes was around 4.6% for naive CD4, approximately 3.3% for naive CD8, 2.3% for memory CD4, and roughly 0.4% for memory CD8. Because the study included only a small number of donors, the genetic and exposure-history diversity represented was limited. Incomplete sequencing was indicated by rarefaction of sorted-subset datasets, despite the large sequencing depth. Higher generation probabilities were observed for clonotypes shared by all four sorted-subset donors than for non-shared clonotypes. Pairwise subsampling indicated that sequencing depth was expected to affect the degree of clonotype sharing among donors. Larger estimated clonotype richness was generally found for naive subsets than for memory subsets.

TCR CDR3 regions were amplified from genomic DNA by multiplex PCR using the deep immunoSEQ assay. Genomic DNA extracted from each cell subset was distributed evenly over all wells of several immunoSEQ 96-well plates, and each plate served as one replicate. For sorted subsets, each replicate PCR was loaded with about 200 ng genomic DNA, equivalent to 30,000 to 35,000 T cell genomes. The purified libraries were quantified using a Qubit 3.0 fluorometer, sized with a Bioanalyzer 2100, and then quantified again using the KAPA Library Quantification kit. Every immunoSEQ 96-well plate was sequenced on a separate single-read 150-cycle Illumina NextSeq 550 flow cell. From the authors' description of their analysis: The immunoSEQ output contained only junctional sequences without quality scores, so filtering could not match that applied to full-length reads. To assign V/J genes and CDR3, sequences were annotated using PyIR, a Python wrapper for IgBLAST v1.9, with IMGT germline references. Reads were filtered out if the reads had weak V/J assignments (E-value above 1e-6), no CDR3, stop codons, out-of-frame junctions, or ambiguous translated residues. V3J clonotypes were defined as sequences sharing an identical inferred V gene, J gene, and CDR3 amino acid sequence. Percentage overlap between repertoires was computed as shared unique clonotypes divided by the size of the smaller repertoire. Richness of each repertoire was evaluated using RTK rarefaction, the Chao1 estimator, and Recon v2.1 estimates of unobserved clonotypes. Generation probabilities were computed with OLGA for all TCRbeta clonotypes obtained by the gDNA method from several donors. TCRdb provides this immuneACCESS table in a form limited to in-frame rearrangements. Some clones are lacking; in checked studies, under half of them reflect an unresolved V gene, and why the rest are absent is not known. The DNA was the basis for D and trimming; V, J and clone size are from that table. This sample comprises about 380,000 clones, roughly 96% of them detected only once. The ten largest clones add up to about 0.32% of the sample.

This clone was seen a single time. No cognate antigen has been identified for it. No much larger clone exists at a distance of one base, and base qualities are not known. V ends up 1 base short and J 3 bases short, with an unmatched junction base count of 1. The CDR3 covers 15 residues, taking in both the cysteine and the phenylalanine. The only DNA kept is the CDR3, 45 bases in frame from the first base. The germline V gene specifies SGHVS as CDR1 and FQNEAQ as CDR2. Sequencing was carried out using memory CD8+ T cells sorted from blood. The sample's cell subset or site label is to be understood as: CD45RO+ cells pooled with CCR7-negative TemRA cells. The receptor's source is a man younger than 45 in good health. Rearrangement joined TRBV7-8 to TRBJ2-7, with TRBD2 identical over 12 junction bases. The CDR3 region has the sequence CASSLGLAGDYEQYF. The nucleotides read TGTGCCAGCAGCTTAGGACTAGCGGGAGACTACGAGCAGTACTTC.